A selection of T cell receptor beta chains follows, all from one sample in a study of blood T cell repertoires in COVID-19. Sequencing used immunoSEQ multiplex PCR; TCRdb keeps in-frame clones, though not all of them. The table records about 190,000 clones, around 83% of them present only once. The specimen was PBMCs or T cells enriched from blood (not recorded which). These receptors were obtained from a middle-aged woman in a cohort exposed to, infected with or recovered from COVID-19 (not recorded which). CDR3s include the opening cysteine and the closing phenylalanine or tryptophan.

V: TRBV25-1
J: TRBJ2-3
CDR3: CASSETRTGADTQYF

V: TRBV5-1
J: TRBJ2-7
CDR3: CASSFQGAYEQYF

V: TRBV5-1
J: TRBJ1-1
CDR3: CASTWGGTEAFF

V: TRBV5-1
J: TRBJ2-3
CDR3: CASSAGTSLPTDTQYF

V: TRBV4-1
J: TRBJ2-6
CDR3: CASSQDARGSGANVLTF

V: TRBV3-1/TRBV3-2
J: TRBJ1-2
CDR3: CASSQDLAANYGYTF

V: TRBV7-9
J: TRBJ2-7
CDR3: CASGRGSSDEQYF

V: TRBV13
J: TRBJ2-7
CDR3: CASSLAQATYEQYF

V: TRBV7-9
J: TRBJ1-1
CDR3: CASSQKTGNTEAFF

V: TRBV20-1
J: TRBJ1-2
CDR3: CSASGGSYGYTF

V: TRBV11-2
J: TRBJ1-4
CDR3: CASSSGAGREKLFF

V: TRBV3-1/TRBV3-2
J: TRBJ1-2
CDR3: CASSQVHQDYGYTF

V: TRBV9
J: TRBJ2-5
CDR3: CASSRGGSPETQYF

V: TRBV3-1/TRBV3-2
J: TRBJ2-5
CDR3: CASSQEPAGGKETQYF

V: TRBV10-2
J: TRBJ2-7
CDR3: CATTPGTVGYEQYF

V: TRBV4-1
J: TRBJ2-3
CDR3: CASRLGQTSGKVDTQYF

V: TRBV5-1
J: TRBJ2-1
CDR3: CASSPTDRVPLDEQFF

V: TRBV7-9
J: TRBJ2-3
CDR3: CASSIKDTQYF

V: TRBV5-1
J: TRBJ2-7
CDR3: CASSGTGTSGRAYEQYF

V: TRBV27
J: TRBJ2-7
CDR3: CASSLSPTRGAYEQYF

V: TRBV7-8
J: TRBJ1-1
CDR3: CASSSSPRGNTEAFF

V: TRBV5-5
J: TRBJ1-1
CDR3: CASSLGRGNTEAFF

V: TRBV4-2
J: TRBJ1-3
CDR3: CASSQDAARNTIYF

V: TRBV29-1
J: TRBJ1-1
CDR3: CSVEEIGRGNLGEAFF

V: TRBV27
J: TRBJ1-1
CDR3: CASSLWGRTEAFF

V: TRBV7-2
J: TRBJ1-1
CDR3: CASSLGSTQGQGAFF

V: TRBV19
J: TRBJ2-7
CDR3: CASEAQGSYEQYF

V: TRBV7-8
J: TRBJ2-7
CDR3: CASSLAPTPYEQYF

V: TRBV5-1
J: TRBJ1-1
CDR3: CASSSDSLRPEHPKNTEAFF

V: TRBV29-1
J: TRBJ1-2
CDR3: CSVIGGGQGFGYTF

V: TRBV12-3/TRBV12-4
J: TRBJ2-2
CDR3: CASSNLNTGELFF